The 5 T cell receptor beta chains below were found in one sample sequenced in a study of blood T cell repertoires in COVID-19. Data came from immunoSEQ multiplex PCR; TCRdb stores just in-frame clones and leaves some out. The sample gives roughly 100,000 clones, approximately 92% of which show up once; more than 1.5% is in the top ten. Sequences were obtained from peripheral blood. These receptors were obtained from a woman between 45 and 65 years old with COVID-19, enrolled during active disease.

The gene calls are TRBV29-1 and TRBJ1-2, with TRBD1 as a possible D gene (6 bases). V lost 6 bases and J lost 1, with 15 bases in between. This CDR3 spans 14 amino acids. Germline assignment: CDR1 SQVTM and CDR2 ANQGSEA. As DNA, the CDR3 is TGCAGCGTCCCAACAGGGATAAGTAACTATGGCTACACCTTC. This gives the protein CSVPTGISNYGYTF.

V gene TRBV14 combines with J gene TRBJ1-1; D might be TRBD1 (5 bases). The V gene's germline CDR1 is SGHDN and CDR2 FVKESK. This CDR3 comprises 16 residues. Between the trimmed V and J ends, which lost 3 bases and 0 bases, there was a span of 14 bases. CDR3 sequence: CASSHTGYLMNTEAFF. The CDR3, as DNA: TGTGCCAGCAGCCATACAGGATACCTCATGAACACTGAAGCTTTCTTT.

This clone has a single count. The chain carries TRBV7-3 and TRBJ2-7; D is ambiguous. The V end lost 11 bases, the J end lost 3 bases, and 23 bases lay between the germline ends. Looked up from germline, CDR1 is SGHTA and CDR2 is FQGTGA. The CDR3 totals 15 residues. As DNA, the CDR3 is TGTGCCCCCTGGCCCGACTCAGCTCAGTTCTACGAGCAGTACTTC. Translating it yields CAPWPDSAQFYEQYF.

CDR3 sequence (DNA): TGTGCCAGCAGCTTATCCCCCGGGGCTAATGAAAAACTGTTTTTT. Its translation is CASSLSPGANEKLFF. This chain joins TRBV7-9 and TRBJ1-4; no definite D call. The CDR3 has 15 amino acids. The V gene's germline CDR1 is SEHNR and CDR2 FQNEAQ (reference sequence). V dropped 2 bases and J dropped 3 bases, with 10 bases sitting between them.

V gene TRBV28 combines with J gene TRBJ2-3; 10 bases fit TRBD1. Germline CDR1 MDHEN, CDR2 SYDVKM. Trimming at V came to 2 bases and at J to 4 bases, leaving 6 bases not matched to a gene. The CDR3 contains 16 residues. The DNA of the CDR3 is TGTGCCAGCAGTTTACCCGGGACAGGGGCCGCAGATACGCAGTATTTT. This sequence encodes CASSLPGTGAADTQYF.